Each of the 16 T cell receptor beta chains below was sequenced from the same sample in a study of T-cell reconstitution after alpha-beta-depleted transplantation in children. Preparation of the TCRbeta library involved a method that used unique molecular identifiers. TCRdb processed the PCR reads anew with MiXCR; each CDR3 protein has one entry. The data contain a few hundred thousand distinct CDR3 sequences, over 9.5% of them singletons. Material: PBMCs, obtained before TCRalphabeta/CD19-depleted stem cell transplant. The receptors derive from a boy in the first two years of life with acute myeloid leukemia, due to receive a stem cell transplant.

As regards this clonotype: This could be a read error, since a much larger clone is one nucleotide away. The chain employs TRBV6-1 and TRBJ1-2; D remains unclear. The germline CDR1 and CDR2 sequences are MNHNS and SASEGT. CDR3 length: 13 residues. CDR3 protein: CASHWTANYGNTF. In DNA form, the CDR3 reads TGTGCCAGCCACTGGACGGCTAACTATGGCAACACCTTC.

Details on this clonotype: The germline gene is not matched at one end of the junction; a read error may be the cause. V gene TRBV7-6 combines with J gene TRBJ2-1, with 11 nucleotides matching TRBD2. CDR1 is SGHVS and CDR2 is FNYEAQ in the germline V gene. This CDR3 is built from 15 residues. In DNA, the CDR3 is TGTGACAGCAGCTTACTAGCGGGAGAGTACAATGAGCAGTTCTTC. It is translated as CDSSLLAGEYNEQFF.

This clonotype was detected ten times or more. The chain joins TRBV28 to TRBJ2-7; tentatively, D is TRBD1 or TRBD2 (5 bases each). Trimming took off 6 bases at V and 1 base at J, with 13 bases between the two ends. The length of the CDR3 is 14 residues. Germline V gene lookup returns CDR1 MDHEN and CDR2 SYDVKM. The CDR3 spells CASRPGRLSYEQYF. CDR3 DNA sequence: TGTGCCAGCAGACCGGGACGCCTATCCTACGAGCAGTACTTC.

This clonotype was recorded at least ten times. The gene calls are TRBV4-3 and TRBJ2-2; no firm D call. V was trimmed by 0 bases and J by 4 bases, leaving 9 bases between them. Looked up from germline, CDR1 is LGHNA and CDR2 is YSLEER. CDR3 length equals 15 residues. In DNA, the CDR3 is TGCGCCAGCAGCCAAGAAATAAGTAGCACCGGGGAGCTGTTTTTT. This gives the protein CASSQEISSTGELFF.

The sample holds many counts of this clonotype. V is TRBV29-1 and J is TRBJ2-3, with 9 bases matching TRBD2. Germline CDR1 reads SQVTM; CDR2 reads ANQGSEA. The CDR3 extends over 15 amino acids. Trimming at V came to 4 bases and at J to 4 bases, leaving 9 bases not matched to a gene. The CDR3 here is CSVAGSGSRADTQYF. In DNA form, the CDR3 reads TGCAGCGTTGCCGGTAGCGGGAGCAGGGCAGATACGCAGTATTTT.

V usage is TRBV19 and J usage is TRBJ1-1; D unclear. Trimming stripped 7 bases from V and 1 base from J, with 19 bases between. This CDR3 has 16 amino acids. Germline assignment: CDR1 LNHDA and CDR2 SQIVND (reference sequence). Here the CDR3 DNA reads TGTGCCAGTATCATCGGAACGAACTGGGAGAACACTGAAGCTTTCTTT. Its protein is CASIIGTNWENTEAFF.

This clonotype was detected many times. The chain combines TRBV18 with TRBJ2-1; the match to TRBD2 covers 8 bases. This CDR3 is built from 14 residues. Germline V gene lookup returns CDR1 KGHSH and CDR2 LQKENI. The junction had 4 bases not matched to a gene; V was cut back by 5 bases and J by 4 bases. CDR3 in amino acids: CASSFPGGYNEQFF. The CDR3 DNA reads TGTGCCAGCTCATTCCCGGGAGGGTACAATGAGCAGTTCTTC.

This clonotype was seen at least ten times. The genes are TRBV29-1 and TRBJ2-3; 9 nucleotides line up with TRBD2. CDR3 length: 18 amino acids. With 3 bases clipped from V and 1 base from J, the junction kept 14 bases outside the gene matches. The germline V gene has CDR1 SQVTM and CDR2 ANQGSEA. The CDR3 protein is CSVDPPRREGGGTDTQYF. Written as DNA, the CDR3 is TGCAGCGTTGACCCCCCTCGGCGGGAGGGCGGGGGCACAGATACGCAGTATTTT.

A few counts support this clonotype. The genes are TRBV5-1 and TRBJ2-1; maybe TRBD2 (5 bases). CDR3 size: 13 residues. The germline CDR1 and CDR2 sequences are SGHRS and YFSETQ. The V end lost 1 base, the J end lost 8 bases, and 10 bases lay between the germline ends. The CDR3 DNA follows: TGCGCCAGCAGCTTGCTTCTCGGGGATGAGCAGTTCTTC. Its protein product is CASSLLLGDEQFF.

This clonotype was seen at least ten times. The V gene is TRBV10-2, the J gene TRBJ2-1; D ambiguous. With 6 bases removed from V and 0 bases from J, the gap between germline ends came to 12 bases. CDR1 WSHSY and CDR2 SAAADI come from the germline V gene. The CDR3 is 15 residues long. Here the CDR3 DNA reads TGCGCCAGCAGGAGAACAGCCAACTCCTACAATGAGCAGTTCTTC. Translation: CASRRTANSYNEQFF.

The rearrangement links TRBV3-1 to TRBJ2-2, with D maybe TRBD2 (6 bases). V gave up 1 base and J gave up 4 bases, with 10 bases separating them. The CDR3 runs to 15 residues. The germline gives CDR1 LGHDT, CDR2 YNNKEL (reference sequence). The CDR3 bases are TGTGCCAGCAGCCAAGTGCTAGCGCCCACCGGGGAGCTGTTTTTT. Its protein is CASSQVLAPTGELFF.

This clonotype was found many times. The V call is TRBV12-3 or TRBV12-4, the J call TRBJ2-7, with D perhaps matching TRBD1 or TRBD2 (5 bases each). This CDR3 comprises 13 residues. Trimming removed 4 bases from V and 4 bases from J, with 11 bases in between. The CDR3 DNA follows: TGTGCCAGCAGTTCCGGGGCAGGGTACGAGCAGTACTTC. Translated, it gives CASSSGAGYEQYF.

This clonotype was seen ten or more times. This sequence joins TRBV7-6 and TRBJ2-3, with TRBD2 matching 7 bases. The CDR3 contains 14 residues. The V and J ends lost 5 bases and 2 bases, in that order; junction bases with no gene match: 4. CDR1 and CDR2 (germline): SGHVS, FNYEAQ. In DNA, the CDR3 is TGTGCCAGCAGCCCCAGCGGGAACACAGATACGCAGTATTTT. Its protein is CASSPSGNTDTQYF.

Ten or more counts support this clonotype. The genes are TRBV20-1 and TRBJ2-7; unclear D gene. Germline CDR1 and CDR2: DFQATT and SNEGSKA (reference sequence). The CDR3 runs to 11 residues. V was trimmed by 6 bases and J by 4 bases, leaving 10 bases between them. The chain's CDR3 is CSAYHSYEQYF. The CDR3 region has the DNA TGCAGTGCCTACCACAGTTACGAGCAGTACTTC.

In its sample, this clonotype was seen many times. The chain links TRBV5-1 to TRBJ2-1, with D tentatively TRBD2 (5 bases). V was clipped by 4 bases and J by 6 bases, with 17 bases between them. This CDR3 spans 15 amino acids. The germline V gene has CDR1 SGHRS and CDR2 YFSETQ. For the CDR3, the DNA is TGCGCCAGCAGCCGAGTCCCAACTAGTTCCAATGAGCAGTTCTTC. Its translation: CASSRVPTSSNEQFF.

This clonotype has only a few counts. The chain recombines TRBV7-9 with TRBJ2-5; D is possibly TRBD1 or TRBD2 (6 bases each). CDR3 length: 16 amino acids. V was cut by 5 bases and J by 2 bases, with 18 bases left in between. CDR1 and CDR2 (germline): SEHNR, FQNEAQ (reference sequence). The CDR3 DNA sequence: TGTGCCAGCAGCCCATGGAGGGGGTTCGAACAAGAGACCCAGTACTTC. Its protein product is CASSPWRGFEQETQYF.